This entry describes one T cell receptor beta chain. The target antigen is unknown. This entry is derived from a study of T cells expressing NK-cell markers. Study outcomes and limitations: More than five donors had dominant NKG2C+ clonotypes that comprised about 1.0-7.0% of their CD8+ T cells.

Germline lookup yields CDR1 SGHAT and CDR2 FQNNGV. CDR3 length equals 14 residues. TCRdb reprocessed the 5' RACE reads and stores each CDR3 protein as one record, lacking DNA. This sample contains 250,000 to 300,000 distinct CDR3 sequences. The specimen sequenced was blood T cells: a sorted CD56 or NKG2C T cell subset, CD4+ or CD8+ T cells, or bulk PBMC T cells (not recorded which). The genes are TRBV11-2 and TRBJ1-2; the TCRdb D gene call, TRBD1, has no DNA to confirm it. The sequence was collected from a man aged 18-30 years in good health. CDR3 region: CASSLAFRDYGYTF. The full variable domain, its missing parts supplied by reference TRBV11-2 and TRBJ1-2, is EAGVAQSPRYKIIEKRQSVAFWCNPISGHATLYWYQQILGQGPKLLIQFQNNGVVDDSQLPKDRFSAERLKGVDSTLKIQPAKLEDSAVYLCASSLAFRDYGYTFGSGTRLTVV.